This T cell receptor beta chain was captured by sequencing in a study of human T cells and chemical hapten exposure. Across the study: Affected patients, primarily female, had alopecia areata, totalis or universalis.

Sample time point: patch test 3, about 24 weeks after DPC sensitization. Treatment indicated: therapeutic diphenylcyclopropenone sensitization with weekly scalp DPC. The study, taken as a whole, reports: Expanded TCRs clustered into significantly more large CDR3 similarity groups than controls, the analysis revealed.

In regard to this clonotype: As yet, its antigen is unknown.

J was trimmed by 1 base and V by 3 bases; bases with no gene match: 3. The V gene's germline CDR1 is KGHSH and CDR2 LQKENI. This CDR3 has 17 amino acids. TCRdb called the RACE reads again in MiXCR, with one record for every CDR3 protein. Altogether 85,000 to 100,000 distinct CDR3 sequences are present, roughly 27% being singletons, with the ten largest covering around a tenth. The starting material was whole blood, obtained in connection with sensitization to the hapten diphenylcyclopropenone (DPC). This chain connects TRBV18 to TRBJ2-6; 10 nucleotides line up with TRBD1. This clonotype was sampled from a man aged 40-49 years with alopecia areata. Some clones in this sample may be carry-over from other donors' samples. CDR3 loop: CASSPGGQGSGANVLTF. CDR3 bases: TGTGCCAGCTCACCCGGGGGACAGGGGTCTGGGGCCAACGTCCTGACTTTC.